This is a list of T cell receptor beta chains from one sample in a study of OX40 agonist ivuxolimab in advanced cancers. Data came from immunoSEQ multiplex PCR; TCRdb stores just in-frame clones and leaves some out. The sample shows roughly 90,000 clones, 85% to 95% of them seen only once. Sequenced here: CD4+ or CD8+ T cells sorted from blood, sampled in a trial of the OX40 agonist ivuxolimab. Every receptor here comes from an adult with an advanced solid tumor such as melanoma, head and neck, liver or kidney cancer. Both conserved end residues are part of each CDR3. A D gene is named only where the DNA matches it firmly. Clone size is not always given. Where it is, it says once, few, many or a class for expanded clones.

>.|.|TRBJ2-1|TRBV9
CASSPGLSGYNEQFF
TGTGCCAGCAGCCCCGGTCTCTCGGGCTACAATGAGCAGTTCTTC
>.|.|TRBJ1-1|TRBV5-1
CASSLGAGTEAFF
TGCGCCAGCAGCTTGGGGGCGGGCACTGAAGCTTTCTTT
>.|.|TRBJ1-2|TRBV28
CASSPMAGGFDYTF
TGTGCCAGCAGCCCTATGGCTGGGGGATTTGACTACACCTTC
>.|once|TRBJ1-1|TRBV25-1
CASSLQGTTEAFF
TGTGCCTCCTCTTTGCAGGGGACCACTGAAGCTTTCTTT
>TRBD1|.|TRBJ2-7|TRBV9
CASSVGETGIYEQYF
TGTGCCAGCAGCGTAGGCGAGACAGGGATTTACGAGCAGTACTTC
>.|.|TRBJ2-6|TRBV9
CASSSWGVRSTGANVLTF
TGTGCCAGCAGCTCCTGGGGGGTTAGGTCAACTGGGGCCAACGTCCTGACTTTC
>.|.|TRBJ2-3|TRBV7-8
CASSPHLRGKGTTDTQYF
TGTGCCAGCAGCCCCCACCTTCGGGGCAAAGGGACCACAGATACGCAGTATTTT
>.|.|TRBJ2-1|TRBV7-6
CASSRKAGSYNEQFF
TGTGCCAGCAGCCGAAAGGCGGGGTCCTACAATGAGCAGTTCTTC
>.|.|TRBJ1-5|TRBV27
CASSPSAGAYSNQPQHF
TGTGCCAGCAGTCCTTCCGCGGGGGCGTATAGCAATCAGCCCCAGCATTTT
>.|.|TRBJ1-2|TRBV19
CASWHPPELYTF
TGTGCCTCCTGGCACCCCCCGGAATTGTACACCTTC
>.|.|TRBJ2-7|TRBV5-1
CASSLYRSSYEQYF
TGCGCCAGCAGCTTGTATCGGAGCTCCTACGAGCAGTACTTC
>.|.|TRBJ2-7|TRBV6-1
CASSDFRQSSYEQYF
TGTGCCAGCAGTGATTTCAGGCAATCGTCCTACGAGCAGTACTTC
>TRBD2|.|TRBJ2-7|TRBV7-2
CASSLGGRGGFYEQYF
TGTGCCAGCAGCTTAGGAGGGCGGGGGGGCTTCTACGAGCAGTACTTC
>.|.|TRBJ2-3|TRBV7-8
CASSLTGGTDTQYF
TGTGCCAGCAGCTTAACGGGGGGCACAGATACGCAGTATTTT
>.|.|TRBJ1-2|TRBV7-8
CASSLGEGRYGYTF
TGTGCCAGCAGCTTAGGGGAGGGACGGTATGGCTACACCTTC
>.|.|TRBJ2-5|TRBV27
CASSINIRGETQYF
TGTGCCAGCAGCATTAACATCAGGGGAGAGACCCAGTACTTC
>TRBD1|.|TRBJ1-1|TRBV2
CASARDRGTEAFF
TGTGCCAGCGCCCGGGACAGGGGAACTGAAGCTTTCTTT
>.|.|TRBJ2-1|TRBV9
CASSVARRTIPSSYNEQFF
TGTGCCAGCAGCGTAGCCCGCCGGACTATCCCGAGCTCCTACAATGAGCAGTTCTTC
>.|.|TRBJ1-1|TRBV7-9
CASSLGGRTEAFF
TGTGCCAGCAGCTTAGGTGGCCGGACTGAAGCTTTCTTT
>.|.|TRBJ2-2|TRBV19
CASQKGTATGELFF
TGTGCCAGTCAAAAAGGGACCGCTACCGGGGAGCTGTTTTTT
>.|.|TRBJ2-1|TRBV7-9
CASSLLVVGDEQFF
TGTGCCAGCAGCTTGCTTGTGGTGGGCGATGAGCAGTTCTTC
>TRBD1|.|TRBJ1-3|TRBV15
CATSLRDRGTGNTIYF
TGTGCCACCAGCCTCAGGGACAGGGGGACTGGAAACACCATATATTTT
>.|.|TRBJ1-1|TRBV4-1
CASSQDLSNTEAFF
TGCGCCAGCAGCCAAGACTTATCGAACACTGAAGCTTTCTTT
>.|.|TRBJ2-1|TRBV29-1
CSVDRGGNEQFF
TGCAGCGTTGACAGGGGCGGGAATGAGCAGTTCTTC
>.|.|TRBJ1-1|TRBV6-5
CASQPGENTEAFF
TGTGCCAGCCAACCGGGAGAGAACACTGAAGCTTTCTTT
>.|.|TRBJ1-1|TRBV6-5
CASSYQSMNTEAFF
TGTGCCAGCAGTTACCAGAGCATGAACACTGAAGCTTTCTTT
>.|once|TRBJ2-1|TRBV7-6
CASSLVRSFGNEQFF
TGTGCCAGCAGCTTAGTCCGGAGCTTTGGGAATGAGCAGTTCTTC
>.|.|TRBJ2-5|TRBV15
CATSRARGALETQYF
TGTGCCACCAGCAGAGCACGGGGGGCGCTTGAGACCCAGTACTTC
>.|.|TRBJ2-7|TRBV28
CASSLGPPSSYEQYF
TGTGCCAGCAGTTTGGGGCCCCCAAGCTCCTACGAGCAGTACTTC
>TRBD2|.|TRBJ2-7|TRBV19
CASRADGAGEGQYF
TGTGCCAGTAGGGCGGACGGAGCGGGAGAAGGGCAGTACTTC
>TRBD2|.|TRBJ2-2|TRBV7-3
CASSTSGSTGELFF
TGTGCCAGCTCGACTAGCGGGAGTACCGGGGAGCTGTTTTTT
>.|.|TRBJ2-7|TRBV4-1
CASSQREGGGEQYF
TGCGCCAGCAGCCAACGTGAGGGGGGCGGGGAGCAGTACTTC
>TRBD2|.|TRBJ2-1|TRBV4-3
CASSQGPLAYNEQFF
TGCGCCAGCAGCCAAGGCCCACTAGCGTACAATGAGCAGTTCTTC
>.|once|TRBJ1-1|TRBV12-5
CASGRGTTEAFF
TGTGCTAGTGGCCGGGGGACCACTGAAGCTTTCTTT
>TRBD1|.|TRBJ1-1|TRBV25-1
CASTRGRGRDTEAFF
TGTGCCAGCACCCGGGGGAGGGGGCGCGACACTGAAGCTTTCTTT
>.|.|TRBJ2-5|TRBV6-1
CASSENRGTSLPETQYF
TGTGCCAGCAGTGAGAACAGAGGGACCTCTCTCCCAGAGACCCAGTACTTC
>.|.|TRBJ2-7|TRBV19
CASSPAFSYEQYF
TGTGCCAGTAGTCCCGCTTTCTCCTACGAGCAGTACTTC
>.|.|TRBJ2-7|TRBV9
CASSSWDDYYEQYF
TGTGCCAGCAGCAGTTGGGACGATTACTACGAGCAGTACTTC
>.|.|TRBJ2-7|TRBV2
CASSGQTYEQYF
TGTGCCAGCAGTGGACAGACCTACGAGCAGTACTTC
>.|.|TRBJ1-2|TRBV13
CASSLRGGYTF
TGTGCCAGCAGCTTAAGGGGTGGCTACACCTTC
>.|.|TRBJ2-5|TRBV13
CASSPRASSGGETQYF
TGTGCCAGCAGCCCCAGGGCCAGCTCAGGCGGAGAGACCCAGTACTTC
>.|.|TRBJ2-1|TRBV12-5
CASGLPNNGGLDNEQFF
TGTGCTAGTGGTTTGCCAAACAACGGGGGGCTGGACAATGAGCAGTTCTTC
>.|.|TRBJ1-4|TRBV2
CASSGDPTEQDTNEKLFF
TGTGCCAGCAGTGGGGACCCAACTGAGCAAGACACTAATGAAAAACTGTTTTTT
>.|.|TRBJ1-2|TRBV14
CASSQVRSPADFYGYTF
TGTGCCAGCAGCCAAGTTCGCAGCCCGGCGGACTTCTATGGCTACACCTTC
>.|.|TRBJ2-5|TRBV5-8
CASSSRVGQGETQYF
TGTGCCAGCAGCAGCCGGGTCGGCCAGGGGGAGACCCAGTACTTC
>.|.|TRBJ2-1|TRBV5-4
CASSLGGNDEQFF
TGTGCCAGCAGCTTGGGAGGGAACGATGAGCAGTTCTTC
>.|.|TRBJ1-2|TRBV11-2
CASSSGTGGYGYTF
TGTGCCAGCAGCTCCGGGACGGGGGGGTATGGCTACACCTTC
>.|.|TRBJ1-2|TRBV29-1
CSVEEAGAGYGYTF
TGCAGCGTTGAAGAAGCAGGGGCCGGCTATGGCTACACCTTC
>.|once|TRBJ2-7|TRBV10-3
CAISEGYEQYF
TGTGCCATCAGTGAGGGGTACGAGCAGTACTTC
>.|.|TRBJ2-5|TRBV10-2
CASRLAETQYF
TGCGCCAGCAGACTAGCCGAGACCCAGTACTTC
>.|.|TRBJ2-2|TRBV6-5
CASSYGLSAGELFF
TGTGCCAGCAGTTACGGGCTATCCGCCGGGGAGCTGTTTTTT
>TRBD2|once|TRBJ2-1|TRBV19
CASSTRDYPYNEQFF
TGTGCCAGTAGTACACGGGACTACCCGTACAATGAGCAGTTCTTC
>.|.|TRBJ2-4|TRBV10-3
CAISESGSIQYF
TGTGCCATCAGTGAGTCGGGCTCAATTCAGTACTTC
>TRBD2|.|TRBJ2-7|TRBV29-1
CSVGTSASYEQYF
TGCAGCGTTGGGACTAGCGCCTCCTACGAGCAGTACTTC
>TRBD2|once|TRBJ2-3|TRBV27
CASSLWASGTDTQYF
TGTGCCAGCAGTTTATGGGCTAGCGGGACAGATACGCAGTATTTT
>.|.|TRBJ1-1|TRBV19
CASSMQGRYMGTEAFF
TGTGCCAGTAGTATGCAGGGTAGGTATATGGGCACTGAAGCTTTCTTT
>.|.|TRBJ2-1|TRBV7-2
CASSLYRAGGYNEQFF
TGTGCCAGCAGCTTATACCGGGCAGGTGGGTACAATGAGCAGTTCTTC